These 6 T cell receptor beta chains share one sample of origin, sequenced in a study of blood T cell repertoires in COVID-19. Libraries were prepared by immunoSEQ multiplex PCR; TCRdb keeps only in-frame clonotypes and omits some of them. There are around 300,000 clones in the sample; roughly nine tenths occur only once, and around 2% lies in the top ten. Material: PBMCs or T cells enriched from blood (not recorded which). Receptors were obtained from a woman younger than 30 who had recovered from COVID-19.

The chain couples TRBV7-9 to TRBJ2-7; a possible D gene is TRBD1 (6 bases). V lost 1 base to trimming and J lost 2 bases, with 12 bases between them. Germline values: CDR1 SEHNR, CDR2 FQNEAQ (reference sequence). This CDR3 comprises 15 residues. The CDR3 reads CASSLGDIFTYEQYF. CDR3 nucleotides: TGTGCCAGCAGCTTAGGGGACATCTTCACCTACGAGCAGTACTTC.

This rearrangement joins TRBV3-1 (or the pseudogene TRBV3-2) to TRBJ1-4; tentatively, D is TRBD1 (5 bases). Germline-derived CDR1 and CDR2 are LGHDT and YNNKEL (reference sequence). The CDR3 is 14 residues long. V was trimmed by 1 base and J by 11 bases, leaving 14 bases between them. The CDR3 loop is CASSQGGGVLKLFF. In nucleotides, the CDR3 is TGTGCCAGCAGCCAAGGTGGGGGGGTCTTGAAACTGTTTTTT.

The chain joins TRBV21-1 to TRBJ2-7; TRBD2, as called in the table, went unchecked against the DNA. TRBV21-1 is designated a pseudogene. There are 11 residues in the CDR3. CDR3 region: CASMEPYEQYF. The CDR3 nucleotides read TGTGCCAGCATGGAGCCCTACGAGCAGTACTTC.

This sequence joins TRBV5-1 and TRBJ1-4; 9 bases are shared with TRBD1. Germline assignment: CDR1 SGHRS and CDR2 YFSETQ. This CDR3 has 15 amino acids. V shed 5 bases, J shed 6 bases, and the junction held 8 bases outside the gene matches. The CDR3 DNA reads as TGCGCCAGCAGAAACCGGGACAGGGTAGATGAAAAACTGTTTTTT. This codes for CASRNRDRVDEKLFF.

The chain employs TRBV10-1 and TRBJ2-1; 7 positions match TRBD1. Trimming removed 2 bases from V and 5 bases from J; junction bases left unmatched: 9. This CDR3 comprises 16 residues. From germline, CDR1 is WNHNN and CDR2 SYGVQD (reference sequence). In DNA, the CDR3 is TGCGCCAGCAGTGAGACCTCGACAGGGACCAACAATGAGCAGTTCTTC. It encodes CASSETSTGTNNEQFF.

The chain has TRBV3-1 (or the pseudogene TRBV3-2) and TRBJ2-3; D may be TRBD2 (6 bases). The germline V gene has CDR1 LGHDT and CDR2 YNNKEL (reference sequence). The CDR3 is made up of 15 amino acids. Trimming removed 1 base at V and 6 bases at J, with 14 bases between. The chain's CDR3 is CASSQVIGGRDTQYF. The CDR3 bases are TGTGCCAGCAGCCAAGTTATCGGGGGAAGGGATACGCAGTATTTT.